A selection of T cell receptor beta chains follows, all from one sample in a study of blood T cells in healthy people across ages. TCRdb passed the 5' RACE reads through MiXCR, listing each CDR3 protein once. The sample yields some 1,800,000 distinct CDR3 sequences, about two fifths seen once. The sequenced sample was blood. Receptor source: a human donor in good health. CDR3s include the opening cysteine and the closing phenylalanine or tryptophan. Fields, in order: CDR3 length, D gene, V gene, clone size, J gene, CDR3 protein, CDR3 DNA. The D gene is left open where the match is weak. Where a row states a size, it is once, few, many or the class of an expanded clone; other rows omit it.

cdr3_length: 10; d_call: .; v_call: TRBV29-1; clone_size: few; j_call: TRBJ1-2; cdr3_aa: CSADSDGYTF; cdr3_nt: TGCAGCGCGGACAGCGATGGCTACACCTTC
cdr3_length: 14; d_call: .; v_call: TRBV7-2; clone_size: few; j_call: TRBJ2-7; cdr3_aa: CASSLFSQNYEQYF; cdr3_nt: TGTGCCAGCAGCTTATTCAGTCAAAACTACGAGCAGTACTTC
cdr3_length: 14; d_call: .; v_call: TRBV4-3; clone_size: few; j_call: TRBJ2-7; cdr3_aa: CASSQVTRGGEQYF; cdr3_nt: TGCGCCAGCAGCCAAGTAACCAGGGGTGGCGAGCAGTACTTC
cdr3_length: 16; d_call: .; v_call: TRBV5-1; clone_size: .; j_call: TRBJ2-3; cdr3_aa: CASSLAGDFPTDTQYF; cdr3_nt: TGCGCCAGCAGCTTGGCCGGGGACTTCCCCACAGATACGCAGTATTTT
cdr3_length: 15; d_call: .; v_call: TRBV7-9; clone_size: few; j_call: TRBJ2-3; cdr3_aa: CASRFSGTHTDTQYF; cdr3_nt: TGTGCCAGCAGATTCTCAGGGACCCACACAGATACGCAGTATTTT
cdr3_length: 16; d_call: .; v_call: TRBV27; clone_size: few; j_call: TRBJ2-3; cdr3_aa: CASSPSQGSYTDTQYF; cdr3_nt: TGTGCCAGCAGTCCGTCACAGGGTTCGTATACAGATACGCAGTATTTT
cdr3_length: 14; d_call: .; v_call: TRBV28; clone_size: few; j_call: TRBJ2-4; cdr3_aa: CAITETPTKDIQYF; cdr3_nt: TGTGCCATAACGGAGACTCCTACTAAAGACATTCAGTACTTC
cdr3_length: 15; d_call: .; v_call: TRBV7-3; clone_size: few; j_call: TRBJ2-3; cdr3_aa: CTSSLTKTGTDTQYF; cdr3_nt: TGTACCAGCAGCTTAACCAAGACTGGCACAGATACGCAGTATTTT
cdr3_length: 16; d_call: TRBD1; v_call: TRBV12-3/TRBV12-4; clone_size: few; j_call: TRBJ1-6; cdr3_aa: CASSSRTGGFGSPLHF; cdr3_nt: TGTGCCAGCAGTTCACGGACAGGGGGGTTCGGTTCACCCCTCCACTTT
cdr3_length: 18; d_call: .; v_call: TRBV24-1; clone_size: .; j_call: TRBJ2-1; cdr3_aa: CATSDLPGSSYIYNEQFF; cdr3_nt: TGTGCCACCAGTGATTTGCCGGGATCATCCTATATCTACAATGAGCAGTTCTTC